Listed here is a single T cell receptor (beta chain). Its specificity is unknown. Noted time point: longitudinal time-point 1 (baseline). The CDR3 is 13 residues long. Unmatched junction bases numbered 2, after V lost 6 bases and J lost 7 bases. The V gene's germline CDR1 is MNHEY and CDR2 SVGEGT. This specimen comes from a study of neurological immune-mediated disorders. Study conclusions and caveats: Among expanded clones, no CDR3 amino acid sequences were shared across subjects, a pattern suggesting private repertoires in all groups. HTLV-1-associated myelopathy ranked highest for TCR clonal expansion and multiple sclerosis lowest, beneath healthy controls.

As for the cDNA, it was generated by 5'RACE with 10-nucleotide random UMIs. Over 160 million TCR-beta sequences, together covering 15-18 subjects, were produced by every individual sequencing run that was carried out. TCRdb analysed the 5' RACE reads with MiXCR anew, one entry per CDR3 protein. The table lists tens of thousands of distinct CDR3 sequences, 10% to 13% of them singletons. The chain employs TRBV6-2 or TRBV6-3 and TRBJ1-6; 8 bases agree with TRBD1. The clonotype comes from a young man in good health. Material: PBMCs. CDR3: CASRPGGNSPLHF. DNA for the CDR3: TGTGCCAGCAGGCCAGGGGGCAATTCACCCCTCCACTTT.